This entry concerns a single T cell receptor beta chain. Its target is unknown. TCR beta cDNA libraries had unique molecular identifiers. T cells numbering roughly 1 to 10 million yielded cDNA molecules that totaled about 500,000. TCRdb re-analysed the PCR reads in MiXCR, keeping a single row per CDR3 protein. The sample records hundreds of thousands of distinct CDR3 sequences, less than 35% being singletons. The data are from a study of post-analysis software for immune sequencing data. Study-level background: Included among the disease courses, which were recorded for the cohort, were relapsing-remitting, secondary progressive and progressive-relapsing multiple sclerosis. Study-level findings and limits: When the samples were clustered directly with F measure, those that had been prepared in the same batch showed strong co-clustering. Several TRBV segments (TRBV5-6, TRBV5-1 and TRBV20-1 among them) occurred more frequently in patients than in controls. Controls showed significantly higher normalized Chao1 diversity than did multiple sclerosis patients.

CDR1 SNHLY and CDR2 FYNNEI come from the germline V gene. V was trimmed by 3 bases and J by 4 bases, leaving 15 bases between them. The CDR3 runs 15 residues. The receptor was derived from a girl under 18 with multiple sclerosis. The chain recombines TRBV2 with TRBJ1-2; D gene ambiguous. Specimen: blood. CDR3 sequence: CASSENPGSSYGYTF. CDR3 in DNA: TGTGCCAGCAGTGAGAACCCGGGCAGTTCCTATGGCTACACCTTC.